These 2 T cell receptor beta chains were sequenced from one sample in a study of T cell responses to AZD1222 COVID-19 vaccine. TCRdb keeps only in-frame clones here, not all; method: immunoSEQ multiplex PCR. Of around 100,000 clones listed, about 93% are singletons. The sample in question was peripheral blood, obtained on day 0 of AZD1222 vaccination. The receptors derive from an adult in good health.

V usage is TRBV7-2 and J usage is TRBJ1-4; no clear D gene. CDR1 is SGHTA, CDR2 FQGNSA, per germline. CDR3 length equals 17 residues. V was cut by 0 bases and J by 8 bases, with 19 bases left in between. CDR3 in amino acids: CASSLAPDRDGVEKLFF. In nucleotides, the CDR3 is TGTGCCAGCAGCTTAGCTCCGGACCGCGATGGGGTGGAAAAACTGTTTTTT.

V gene TRBV21-1 combines with J gene TRBJ1-5. TRBV21-1 is deemed a pseudogene. The CDR3 is made up of 19 amino acids. In nucleotides, the CDR3 is TGTGCCAGCAGCAAAGGTGCAGGAGGAGGGTTGCATAGCAATCAGCCCCAGCATTTT. As protein: CASSKGAGGGLHSNQPQHF.